Listed here is a single T cell receptor (beta chain). This CDR3 contains 12 residues. V lost 4 bases, J lost 6 bases, and 10 bases lay in between. The germline V gene encodes CDR1 WNHNN and CDR2 SYGVQD (reference sequence). This record belongs to a study of CD8+CD57+ T cells in acquired aplastic anemia. Study details: The study obtained an average of 3.2 ug of DNA from sorted CD4+ and CD8+ cells.

Profiling of TCR beta VDJ combinations and CDR3 sequences used genomic DNA as template. TCRdb called the reads again in MiXCR, with one record for every CDR3 protein. Of just over 450,000 distinct CDR3 sequences in the sample, roughly 34% were seen once. Flow cytometry had shown expanded CD8+CD57+ cells in the patients chosen for sequencing. There was no therapy given to any patient before the blood sampling took place. The sample was sorted CD4+, CD8+, or CD8+CD57+ T cells (not recorded which) from PBMCs. This sequence was found in a human donor with aplastic anemia. The chain has TRBV10-1 and TRBJ2-7; D remains unclear. CDR3 in DNA: TGCGCCAGCAGTGGGTGGGATCGCGAGCAGTACTTC. Protein sequence: CASSGWDREQYF.